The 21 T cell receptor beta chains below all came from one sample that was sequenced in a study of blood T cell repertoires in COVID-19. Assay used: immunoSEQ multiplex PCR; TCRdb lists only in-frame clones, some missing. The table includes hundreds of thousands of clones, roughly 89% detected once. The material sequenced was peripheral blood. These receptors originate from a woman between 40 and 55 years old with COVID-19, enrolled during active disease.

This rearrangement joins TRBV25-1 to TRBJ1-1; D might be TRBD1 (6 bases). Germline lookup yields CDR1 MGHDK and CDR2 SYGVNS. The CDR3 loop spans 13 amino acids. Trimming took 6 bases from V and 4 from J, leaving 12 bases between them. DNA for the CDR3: TGTGCCAGCAGCAGGGGATCGGGCACTGAAGCTTTCTTT. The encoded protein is CASSRGSGTEAFF. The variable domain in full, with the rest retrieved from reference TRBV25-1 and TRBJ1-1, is EADIYQTPRYLVIGTGKKITLECSQTMGHDKMYWYQQDPGMELHLIHYSYGVNSTEKGDLSSESTVSRIRTEHFPLTLESARPSHTSQYLCASSRGSGTEAFFGQGTRLTVV.

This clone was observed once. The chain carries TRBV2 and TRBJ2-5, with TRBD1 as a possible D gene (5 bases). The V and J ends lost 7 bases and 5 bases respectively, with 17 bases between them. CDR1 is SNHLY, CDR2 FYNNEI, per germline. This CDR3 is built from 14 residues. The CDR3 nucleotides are TGTGCCAGCACCCCGACAGTCTCTACGGAGACCCAGTACTTC. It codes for CASTPTVSTETQYF. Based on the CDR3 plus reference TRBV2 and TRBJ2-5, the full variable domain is EPEVTQTPSHQVTQMGQEVILRCVPISNHLYFYWYRQILGQKVEFLVSFYNNEISEKSEIFDDQFSVERPDGSNFTLKIRSTKLEDSAMYFCASTPTVSTETQYFGPGTRLLVL.

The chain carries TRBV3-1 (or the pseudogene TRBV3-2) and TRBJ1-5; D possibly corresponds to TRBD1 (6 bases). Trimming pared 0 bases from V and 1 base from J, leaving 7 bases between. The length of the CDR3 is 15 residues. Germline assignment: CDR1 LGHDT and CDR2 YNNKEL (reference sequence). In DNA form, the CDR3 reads TGTGCCAGCAGCCAAGAACAGGGCAGCAATCAGCCCCAGCATTTT. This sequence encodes CASSQEQGSNQPQHF.

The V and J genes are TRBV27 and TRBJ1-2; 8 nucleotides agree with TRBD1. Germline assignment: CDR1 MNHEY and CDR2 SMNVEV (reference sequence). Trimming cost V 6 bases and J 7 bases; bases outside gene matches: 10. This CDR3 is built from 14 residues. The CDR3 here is CASSWTGIGGGYTF. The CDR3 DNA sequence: TGTGCCAGCAGCTGGACAGGGATCGGCGGTGGCTACACCTTC.

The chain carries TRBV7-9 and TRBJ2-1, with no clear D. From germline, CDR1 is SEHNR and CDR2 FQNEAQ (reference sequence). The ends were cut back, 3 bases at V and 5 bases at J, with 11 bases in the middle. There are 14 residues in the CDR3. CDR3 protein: CASSFSLRDNEQFF. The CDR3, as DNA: TGTGCCAGCAGCTTCTCCCTACGGGACAATGAGCAGTTCTTC. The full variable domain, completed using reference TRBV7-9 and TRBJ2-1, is DTGVSQNPRHKITKRGQNVTFRCDPISEHNRLYWYRQTLGQGPEFLTYFQNEAQLEKSRLLSDRFSAERPKGSFSTLEIQRTEQGDSAMYLCASSFSLRDNEQFFGPGTRLTVL.

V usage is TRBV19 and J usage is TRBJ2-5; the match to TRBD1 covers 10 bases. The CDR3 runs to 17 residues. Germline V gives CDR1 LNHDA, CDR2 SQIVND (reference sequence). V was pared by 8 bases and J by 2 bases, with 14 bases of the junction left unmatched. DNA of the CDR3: TGTGCCAGTCGTCGCCGGGACAGGGGCGTCGTACAAGAGACCCAGTACTTC. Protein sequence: CASRRRDRGVVQETQYF.

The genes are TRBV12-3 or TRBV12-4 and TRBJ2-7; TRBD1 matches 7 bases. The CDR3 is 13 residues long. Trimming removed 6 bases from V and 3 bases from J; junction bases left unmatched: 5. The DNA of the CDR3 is TGTGCCAGCAGCCGGGACAGCTACTACGAGCAGTACTTC. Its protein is CASSRDSYYEQYF.

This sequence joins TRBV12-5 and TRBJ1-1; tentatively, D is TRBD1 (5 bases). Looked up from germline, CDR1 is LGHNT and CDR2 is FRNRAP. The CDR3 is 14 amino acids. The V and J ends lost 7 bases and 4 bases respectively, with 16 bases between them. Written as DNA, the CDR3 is TGTGCTAGTGCCGTATCATCGGGGGGCACTGAAGCTTTCTTT. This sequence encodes CASAVSSGGTEAFF.

CDR3 loop: CASSFGGPNQPQHF. CDR3 coding DNA: TGTGCCAGCAGTTTTGGAGGTCCCAATCAGCCCCAGCATTTT. This sequence joins TRBV27 and TRBJ1-5; no clear D gene. Germline V gene sequence: CDR1 MNHEY, CDR2 SMNVEV (reference sequence). The CDR3 is made up of 14 amino acids. The V gene lost 3 bases and the J gene lost 3 bases, with 9 bases spanning the gap.

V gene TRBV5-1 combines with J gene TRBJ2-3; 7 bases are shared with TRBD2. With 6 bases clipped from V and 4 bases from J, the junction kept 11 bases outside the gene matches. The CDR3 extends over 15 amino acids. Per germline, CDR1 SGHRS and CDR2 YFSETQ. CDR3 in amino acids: CASTREGQDADTQYF. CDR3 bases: TGCGCCAGCACAAGGGAGGGCCAGGACGCAGATACGCAGTATTTT. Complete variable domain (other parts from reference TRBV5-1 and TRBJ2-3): KAGVTQTPRYLIKTRGQQVTLSCSPISGHRSVSWYQQTPGQGLQFLFEYFSETQRNKGNFPGRFSGRQFSNSRSEMNVSTLELGDSALYLCASTREGQDADTQYFGPGTRLTVL.

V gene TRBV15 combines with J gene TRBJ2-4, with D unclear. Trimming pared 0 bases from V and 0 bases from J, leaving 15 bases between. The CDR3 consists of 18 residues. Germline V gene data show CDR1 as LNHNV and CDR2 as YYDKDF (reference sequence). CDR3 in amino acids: CATSRESWLGLAKNIQYF. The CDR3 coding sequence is TGTGCCACCAGCAGAGAAAGTTGGCTTGGGCTAGCCAAAAACATTCAGTACTTC. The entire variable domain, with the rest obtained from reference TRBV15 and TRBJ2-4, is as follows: DAMVIQNPRYQVTQFGKPVTLSCSQTLNHNVMYWYQQKSSQAPKLLFHYYDKDFNNEADTPDNFQSRRPNTSFCFLDIRSPGLGDTAMYLCATSRESWLGLAKNIQYFGAGTRLSVL.

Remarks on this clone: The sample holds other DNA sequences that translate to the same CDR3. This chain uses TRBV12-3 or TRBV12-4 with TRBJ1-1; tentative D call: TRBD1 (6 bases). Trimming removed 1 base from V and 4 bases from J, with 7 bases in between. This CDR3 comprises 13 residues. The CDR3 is CASSLVGGTEAFF. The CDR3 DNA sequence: TGTGCCAGCAGTTTAGTAGGGGGCACTGAAGCTTTCTTT.

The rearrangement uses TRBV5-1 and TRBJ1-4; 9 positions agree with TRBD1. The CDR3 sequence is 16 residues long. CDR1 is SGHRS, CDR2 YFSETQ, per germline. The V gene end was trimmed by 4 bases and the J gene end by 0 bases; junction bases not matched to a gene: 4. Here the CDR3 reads CASSIDRGSTNEKLFF. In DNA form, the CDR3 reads TGCGCCAGCAGCATCGACAGGGGGTCAACTAATGAAAAACTGTTTTTT.

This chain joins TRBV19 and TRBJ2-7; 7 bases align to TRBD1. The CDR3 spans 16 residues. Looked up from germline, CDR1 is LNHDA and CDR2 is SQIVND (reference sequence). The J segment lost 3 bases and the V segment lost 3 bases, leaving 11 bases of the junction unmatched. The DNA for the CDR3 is TGTGCCAGTAGTATCTCAGGGCAGGGGGTAATCTACGAGCAGTACTTC. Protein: CASSISGQGVIYEQYF.

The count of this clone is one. The CDR3 coding sequence is TGTGCCAGCAGCTTGGGTGGGCAGGGGACCCCCTATGGCTACACCTTC. It codes for CASSLGGQGTPYGYTF. The chain combines TRBV5-4 with TRBJ1-2; D is possibly TRBD1 (6 bases). V gave up 0 bases and J gave up 4 bases, with 16 bases separating them. CDR1 is SGHNT and CDR2 is YYREEE in the germline V gene (reference sequence). This CDR3 is 16 amino acids long. Based on the CDR3 plus reference TRBV5-4 and TRBJ1-2, the full variable domain is ETGVTQSPTHLIKTRGQQVTLRCSSQSGHNTVSWYQQALGQGPQFIFQYYREEENGRGNFPPRFSGLQFPNYSSELNVNALELDDSALYLCASSLGGQGTPYGYTFGSGTRLTVV.

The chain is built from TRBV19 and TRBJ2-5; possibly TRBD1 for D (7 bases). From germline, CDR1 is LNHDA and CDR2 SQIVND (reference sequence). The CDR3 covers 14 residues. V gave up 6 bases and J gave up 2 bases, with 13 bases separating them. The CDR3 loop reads CASSPRGAQETQYF. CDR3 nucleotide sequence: TGTGCCAGTAGCCCCAGGGGGGCGCAAGAGACCCAGTACTTC.

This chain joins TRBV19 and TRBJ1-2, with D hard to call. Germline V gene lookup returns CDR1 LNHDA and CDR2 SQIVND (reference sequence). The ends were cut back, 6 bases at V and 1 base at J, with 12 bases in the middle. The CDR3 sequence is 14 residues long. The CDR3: CASSHTGSNYGYTF. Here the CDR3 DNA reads TGTGCCAGTAGCCATACCGGGAGTAACTATGGCTACACCTTC.

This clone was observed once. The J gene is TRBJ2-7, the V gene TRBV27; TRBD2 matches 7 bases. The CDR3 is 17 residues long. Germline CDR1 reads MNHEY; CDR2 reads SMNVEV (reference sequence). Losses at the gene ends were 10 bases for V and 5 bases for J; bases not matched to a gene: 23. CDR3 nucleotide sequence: TGTGCCACTGGGGAGCCGTTTCAAGCGGGGCCTCCAGACGAGCAGTACTTC. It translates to CATGEPFQAGPPDEQYF.

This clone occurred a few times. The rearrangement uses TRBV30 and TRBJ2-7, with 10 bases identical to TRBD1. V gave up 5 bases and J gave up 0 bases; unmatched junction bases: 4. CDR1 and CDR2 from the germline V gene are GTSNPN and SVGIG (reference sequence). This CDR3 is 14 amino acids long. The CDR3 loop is CAWDDRGPSYEQYF. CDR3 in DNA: TGTGCCTGGGATGACAGGGGGCCCTCCTACGAGCAGTACTTC.

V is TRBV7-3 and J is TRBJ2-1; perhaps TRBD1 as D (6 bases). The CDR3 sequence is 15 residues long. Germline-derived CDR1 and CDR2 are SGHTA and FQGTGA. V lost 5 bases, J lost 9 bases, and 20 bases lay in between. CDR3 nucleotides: TGTGCCAGCAGCGATTCAGGGACAAGGTATAGTGAGCAGTTCTTC. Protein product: CASSDSGTRYSEQFF. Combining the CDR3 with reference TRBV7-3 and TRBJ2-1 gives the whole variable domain GAGVSQTPSNKVTEKGKYVELRCDPISGHTALYWYRQSLGQGPEFLIYFQGTGAADDSGLPNDRFFAVRPEGSVSTLKIQRTERGDSAVYLCASSDSGTRYSEQFFGPGTRLTVL.

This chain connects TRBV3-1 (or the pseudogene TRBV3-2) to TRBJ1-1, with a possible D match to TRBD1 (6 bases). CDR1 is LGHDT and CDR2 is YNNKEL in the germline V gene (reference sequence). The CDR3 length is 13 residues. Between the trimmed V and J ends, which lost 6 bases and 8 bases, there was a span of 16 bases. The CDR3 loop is CASSPGVLVEAFF. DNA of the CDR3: TGTGCCAGCAGTCCAGGGGTCCTGGTGGAAGCTTTCTTT.